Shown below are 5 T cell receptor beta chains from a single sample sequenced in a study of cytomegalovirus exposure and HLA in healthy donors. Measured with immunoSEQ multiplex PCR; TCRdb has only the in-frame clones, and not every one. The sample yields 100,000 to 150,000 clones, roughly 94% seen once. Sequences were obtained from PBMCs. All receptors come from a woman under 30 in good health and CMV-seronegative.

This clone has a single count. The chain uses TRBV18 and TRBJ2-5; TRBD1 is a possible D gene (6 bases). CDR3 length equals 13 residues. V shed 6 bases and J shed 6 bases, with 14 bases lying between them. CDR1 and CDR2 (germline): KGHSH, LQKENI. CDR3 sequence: CASSRQDLQTQYF. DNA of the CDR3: TGTGCCAGCTCCCGACAGGACCTTCAGACCCAGTACTTC.

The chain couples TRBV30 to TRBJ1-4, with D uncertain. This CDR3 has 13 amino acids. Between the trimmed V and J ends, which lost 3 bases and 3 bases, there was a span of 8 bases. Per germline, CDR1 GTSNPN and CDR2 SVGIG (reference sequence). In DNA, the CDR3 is TGTGCCTGGAGAGACGGGGCTAATGAAAAACTGTTTTTT. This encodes CAWRDGANEKLFF.

The CDR3 sequence: CASSLKGPQDTQYF. The CDR3 DNA sequence: TGTGCCAGCAGCTTGAAGGGGCCGCAAGATACGCAGTATTTT. V gene TRBV5-5 combines with J gene TRBJ2-3; a weak D match, TRBD1 (5 bases). The CDR3 contains 14 residues. From germline, CDR1 is SGHKS and CDR2 YYEKEE (reference sequence). Trimming removed 1 base from V and 5 bases from J, with 11 bases in between.

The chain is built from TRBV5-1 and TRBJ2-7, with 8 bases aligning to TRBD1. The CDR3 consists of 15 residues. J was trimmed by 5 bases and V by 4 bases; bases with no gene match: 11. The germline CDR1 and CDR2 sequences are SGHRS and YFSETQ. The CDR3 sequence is CASSPPGTGSHEQYF. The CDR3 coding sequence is TGCGCCAGCAGCCCCCCCGGGACAGGCTCTCACGAGCAGTACTTC.

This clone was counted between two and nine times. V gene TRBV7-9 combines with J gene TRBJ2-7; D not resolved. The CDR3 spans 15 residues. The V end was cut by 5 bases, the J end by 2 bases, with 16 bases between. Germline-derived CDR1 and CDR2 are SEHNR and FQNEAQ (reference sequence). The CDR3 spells CASSTSPALTYEQYF. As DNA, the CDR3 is TGTGCCAGCAGCACCAGCCCAGCGCTCACCTACGAGCAGTACTTC.